This TCR beta chain was recovered during a study of blood T cell repertoires in COVID-19. Study-level information: Both acute and convalescent COVID-19 samples were obtained from the United States, Italy and Spain.

Residents of 20 to 25 US areas, aged about 18 to 95 years, made up the participants. Cohort placement rested on clinical history that participants reported themselves. V was clipped by 0 bases and J by 5 bases; unmatched bases: 13. From germline, CDR1 is SGHDT and CDR2 YYEEEE. This CDR3 has 17 residues. Using immunoSEQ multiplex PCR, the repertoire was profiled, and TCRdb retains in-frame clones only, with some absent. Of over 120,000 clones in the sample, more than 75% are singletons; the top ten hold just over 6%. The clonotype originates from a woman aged 45-60 years who had recovered from COVID-19. The chain links TRBV5-6 to TRBJ2-5; 7 bases map to TRBD2. The specimen sequenced was PBMCs or T cells enriched from blood (not recorded which). In nucleotides, the CDR3 is TGTGCCAGCAGCTTGGGGCCCCCCACGGGAGGACGGGAGACCCAGTACTTC. Its translation is CASSLGPPTGGRETQYF. The whole variable domain, filled in from reference TRBV5-6 and TRBJ2-5, reads DAGVTQSPTHLIKTRGQQVTLRCSPKSGHDTVSWYQQALGQGPQFIFQYYEEEERQRGNFPDRFSGHQFPNYSSELNVNALLLGDSALYLCASSLGPPTGGRETQYFGPGTRLLVL.